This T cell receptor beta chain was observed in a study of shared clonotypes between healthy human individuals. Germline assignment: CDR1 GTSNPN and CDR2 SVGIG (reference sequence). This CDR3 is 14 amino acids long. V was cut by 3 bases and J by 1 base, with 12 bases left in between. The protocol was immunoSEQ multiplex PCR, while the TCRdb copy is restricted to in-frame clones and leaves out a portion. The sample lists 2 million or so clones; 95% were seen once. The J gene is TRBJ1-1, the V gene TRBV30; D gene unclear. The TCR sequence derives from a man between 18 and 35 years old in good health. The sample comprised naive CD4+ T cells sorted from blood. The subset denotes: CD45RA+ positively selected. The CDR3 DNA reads TGTGCCTGGAGCCTAGACGCAGGGAACACTGAAGCTTTCTTT. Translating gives CAWSLDAGNTEAFF. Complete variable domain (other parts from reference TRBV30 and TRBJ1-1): SQTIHQWPATLVQPVGSPLSLECTVEGTSNPNLYWYRQAAGRGLQLLFYSVGIGQISSEVPQNLSASRPQDRQFILSSKKLLLSDSGFYLCAWSLDAGNTEAFFGQGTRLTVV.